One T cell receptor beta chain is described in this entry. The germline gives CDR1 LGHNA, CDR2 YSLEER. V was shortened by 0 bases and J by 4 bases, with 17 bases between the two germline ends. The CDR3 extends over 17 amino acids. These data originate in a study of T cells after yellow fever vaccination. TCRdb used MiXCR to reprocess the 5' RACE reads, holding one entry per CDR3 protein. Of 300,000 to 400,000 distinct CDR3 sequences in the sample, about 9.5% were seen once. The V call is TRBV4-3, the J call TRBJ2-3, with TRBD1 as a possible D gene (6 bases). This receptor was identified in a man aged 18 to 30 who received the YFV17D yellow fever vaccine. The sequenced sample was PBMCs, obtained on the day of the first yellow fever vaccination. The CDR3 sequence: CASSQDLDDRSADTQYF. The DNA of the CDR3 is TGCGCCAGCAGCCAAGATCTTGATGACAGGTCCGCAGATACGCAGTATTTT.